These 14 T cell receptor beta chains share one sample of origin, sequenced in a study of control samples from healthy donors and cancer patients. Assay: immunoSEQ multiplex PCR; the TCRdb copy retains only in-frame clones and omits some. The sample has 170,000 or so clones, around 94% seen once. The specimen sequenced was blood. The receptors derive from a man aged 30 to 45 in good health.

Only a few counts were recorded for this clone. The chain carries TRBV7-8 and TRBJ1-2, with 7 positions matching TRBD1. The J segment lost 7 bases and the V segment lost 2 bases, leaving 7 bases of the junction unmatched. Germline values: CDR1 SGHVS, CDR2 FQNEAQ. The CDR3 is 14 amino acids. CDR3 in amino acids: CASSLKQGLGGYTF. Written as DNA, the CDR3 is TGTGCCAGCAGCTTAAAACAGGGGCTCGGTGGCTACACCTTC.

The V and J genes are TRBV7-9 and TRBJ2-1; 9 nucleotides match TRBD1. Germline lookup yields CDR1 SEHNR and CDR2 FQNEAQ (reference sequence). This CDR3 has 16 residues. J gave up 3 bases and V 5 bases, and 8 bases lay outside the gene matches. CDR3: CASSDTGTGRYNEQFF. CDR3 nucleotides: TGTGCCAGCAGCGATACCGGGACAGGGCGCTACAATGAGCAGTTCTTC.

V is TRBV7-2 and J is TRBJ2-4; 11 nucleotides agree with TRBD2. This CDR3 region has 15 residues. The V gene's germline CDR1 is SGHTA and CDR2 FQGNSA. The V and J ends lost 8 bases and 1 base, in that order; junction bases with no gene match: 4. The CDR3 DNA sequence: TGTGCCAGCGGGTCTAGCGGGGGGGCCAAAAACATTCAGTACTTC. It codes for CASGSSGGAKNIQYF.

This chain joins TRBV5-1 and TRBJ1-1; 9 positions agree with TRBD1. This CDR3 is built from 15 residues. CDR1 is SGHRS, CDR2 YFSETQ, per germline. With V trimmed by 7 bases and J by 0 bases, 7 bases remained unmatched. This CDR3 is CASRGTGTMNTEAFF. CDR3 sequence (DNA): TGCGCCAGCCGCGGGACAGGGACCATGAACACTGAAGCTTTCTTT.

V and J are TRBV7-2 and TRBJ2-4, with a weak D call TRBD1 (6 bases). V lost 1 base to trimming and J lost 3 bases, with 7 bases between them. This CDR3 is built from 14 residues. The germline CDR1 and CDR2 sequences are SGHTA and FQGNSA. In DNA form, the CDR3 reads TGTGCCAGCAGCTTAGTACAGGGCAAAAACATTCAGTACTTC. Translated: CASSLVQGKNIQYF.

Remarks on this clone: Other nucleotide sequences from this sample produce the same CDR3. The V and J genes are TRBV5-4 and TRBJ2-5; D not certain. With 2 bases removed from V and 5 bases from J, the gap between germline ends came to 4 bases. CDR3 size: 11 residues. Germline V gene sequence: CDR1 SGHNT, CDR2 YYREEE (reference sequence). The CDR3 nucleotides read TGTGCCAGCAGCTTTGACGAGACCCAGTACTTC. It specifies CASSFDETQYF.

This clone was counted once. This chain joins TRBV30 and TRBJ1-6; D gene unclear. The CDR3 totals 12 residues. CDR1 is GTSNPN, CDR2 SVGIG, per germline (reference sequence). V was pared by 8 bases and J by 7 bases, with 12 bases between. The CDR3 DNA follows: TGTGCCCGCTCAGTAGAAAATTCACCCCTCCACTTT. The encoded protein is CARSVENSPLHF.

In DNA form, the CDR3 reads TGTGCCAGCAGTCTCAGGGGAGTGGACACTGAAGCTTTCTTT. Amino acids: CASSLRGVDTEAFF. The chain has TRBV4-2 and TRBJ1-1; a possible D gene is TRBD1 (6 bases). CDR1 is LGHNA and CDR2 is YNFKEQ in the germline V gene. The V and J ends lost 6 bases and 3 bases respectively, with 14 bases between them. This CDR3 is 14 amino acids long.

The V and J genes are TRBV25-1 and TRBJ2-3; maybe TRBD2 (5 bases). The V and J ends lost 1 base and 1 base respectively, with 9 bases between them. The CDR3 has 15 residues. CDR1 and CDR2 (germline): MGHDK, SYGVNS. This CDR3 is CASSEWRTGTDTQYF. In DNA, the CDR3 is TGTGCCAGCAGTGAATGGAGGACTGGCACAGATACGCAGTATTTT.

The J gene is TRBJ2-5, the V gene TRBV7-6; D might be TRBD1 (5 bases). Germline CDR1 reads SGHVS; CDR2 reads FNYEAQ. This CDR3 is built from 15 residues. The V gene lost 0 bases and the J gene lost 3 bases, with 11 bases spanning the gap. CDR3 amino acids: CASSLALQEKETQYF. Here the CDR3 DNA reads TGTGCCAGCAGCTTAGCGCTACAGGAAAAAGAGACCCAGTACTTC.

As DNA, the CDR3 is TGCAGCGCCAGGGACGTTCAAGAGACCCAGTACTTC. It codes for CSARDVQETQYF. V is TRBV29-1 and J is TRBJ2-5; either TRBD1 or TRBD2 may supply D (5 bases each). Trimming cost V 7 bases and J 2 bases, with 11 bases left between them. Germline V gene lookup returns CDR1 SQVTM and CDR2 ANQGSEA. The CDR3 has 12 amino acids. Supplemented by reference TRBV29-1 and TRBJ2-5, the full variable domain reads SAVISQKPSRDICQRGTSLTIQCQVDSQVTMMFWYRQQPGQSLTLIATANQGSEATYESGFVIDKFPISRPNLTFSTLTVSNMSPEDSSIYLCSARDVQETQYFGPGTRLLVL.

The chain has TRBV5-4 and TRBJ2-1; 13 bases are shared with TRBD2. Trimming cost V 3 bases and J 7 bases; bases outside gene matches: 4. The CDR3 is made up of 15 amino acids. Germline lookup yields CDR1 SGHNT and CDR2 YYREEE (reference sequence). CDR3 coding DNA: TGTGCCAGCAGCTCGGGACTAGCGGGAATGAATGAGCAGTTCTTC. Encoded protein: CASSSGLAGMNEQFF. Combining the CDR3 with reference TRBV5-4 and TRBJ2-1 gives the whole variable domain ETGVTQSPTHLIKTRGQQVTLRCSSQSGHNTVSWYQQALGQGPQFIFQYYREEENGRGNFPPRFSGLQFPNYSSELNVNALELDDSALYLCASSSGLAGMNEQFFGPGTRLTVL.

This clone was seen once. This chain connects TRBV27 to TRBJ2-2, with 7 bases aligning to TRBD2. This CDR3 comprises 16 residues. The germline V gene has CDR1 MNHEY and CDR2 SMNVEV (reference sequence). Trimming at V came to 5 bases and at J to 1 base, leaving 7 bases not matched to a gene. The CDR3 sequence: CASSLRLAWNTGELFF. The CDR3 DNA sequence: TGTGCCAGCAGTCTCCGACTAGCTTGGAACACCGGGGAGCTGTTTTTT.

This rearrangement joins TRBV4-2 to TRBJ1-2, with no clear D. V lost 0 bases and J 4 bases, leaving 9 bases between the germline ends. The CDR3 sequence is 14 residues long. CDR1 and CDR2 (germline): LGHNA, YNFKEQ. CDR3 protein: CASSQDQISYGYTF. The CDR3 DNA is TGTGCCAGCAGCCAAGATCAGATAAGCTATGGCTACACCTTC.